Given below is one T cell receptor beta chain in context. Its cognate antigen has yet to be identified. No much larger clone exists at a distance of one base, and base qualities are not known. The sample belongs to a study of cytomegalovirus exposure and HLA in healthy donors (dated by TCRdb to the late 2010s). Study-level background: An earlier analysis of approximately 600 of the donors reported roughly 300 Gb of sequence data and roughly 110 million unique TCR beta sequences from 190 million or so T cells. Approximately 300 gigabases of sequencing data and tens of millions of unique TCR sequences made up an early release that covered over 550 HLA-typed donors. The genetic ancestry cluster associated with self-reported Caucasian donors included about four fifths of the roughly 400 genotyped donors. The aim of the study was to test whether cataloging public T cell receptors could identify signatures of past pathogen exposure. The study used immunosequencing to profile the T cell repertoires of several hundred subjects and linked those repertoires to cytomegalovirus serostatus. A separate validation cohort of approximately 120 different subjects was used in addition to the 666-subject first cohort. To predict cytomegalovirus infection status, the study brought together high-throughput TCR immunosequencing, statistical association of individual TCRs with disease status, and machine learning. A later analysis re-examined previously published TCR beta repertoires from roughly 650 donors and added high-resolution HLA genotyping to investigate patterns of TCR occurrence. Rather than drawing on any new phenotypic data, the later analysis identified candidate immune exposures from TCR beta sequences and the way those sequences occurred across donors. An earlier analysis of approximately 580 of the donors used high-throughput TCR beta sequencing to judge whether each TCR beta V gene segment behaved as functional or pseudogenic. Donor age, sex, ethnicity and CMV serostatus were compiled together with the repertoire data. In a later genetic analysis, genome-wide SNP genotypes for 398 of the 666 donors were used, and that subset was treated as a discovery cohort. All discovery cohort repertoires had been generated on a single sequencing platform. HLA typing included class I and class II loci at four-digit resolution. The number of typed donors differed by locus: about 620-630 for A, B, C, DRB1 and DQB1; 500 to 550 for DQA1; around 610 for DPA1; and 400 to 480 for DPB1. A handful of DR-DQ haplotypes were handled as single units for association and clustering because linkage in the cohort was strong. On average, approximately 250,000 unique TCR beta nucleotide sequences were sequenced per donor among 398 genotyped donors of the cohort, with approximately 18% of those sequences being non-productive. The paper as a whole reports these results and caveats: Roughly uniform sequencing depth across donors was assumed in presence/absence analyses, although this assumption may not hold. When HLA alleles, especially DR and DQ, strongly co-occurred, TCR associations were difficult to assign to individual alleles. In both the original and validation cohorts, the classifier was reported to diagnose cytomegalovirus status with high specificity and sensitivity. A further reported finding was that TCR beta sequences accurately predicted the HLA-A and HLA-B alleles for most subjects in the first cohort. Specific HLA alleles were associated with 15,000 to 20,000 TCR beta sequences at a false discovery rate of 0.05 in a later analysis. In the study, approximately 160 TCR beta chains were listed as associated with cytomegalovirus. An association between a missense DCLRE1C variant and V-gene and J-gene trimming of TCR beta chains was found in a later genetic analysis and replicated in an independent cohort. A later analysis found that HLA-associated TCR beta chains were more clonally expanded and had lower generation probabilities than equally common non-associated chains. Because the 87-base-pair reads could not distinguish some IMGT-functional V segments, including TRBV6-2 and TRBV6-3, those segments were excluded. In a later analysis, most CMV-associated TCR beta chains were found to appear HLA-restricted, with HLA associations seemingly driven largely by CMV exposure. Correlated functional status among segregating V segments might be attributable to linkage disequilibrium, but an unknown experimental factor could not be ruled out. According to a later analysis, parvovirus B19, influenza, CMV and Epstein-Barr virus appeared linked to several top co-occurrence clusters. Broadly in line with IMGT annotations, most TCR beta V segments showed up in productive rearrangements about 90% or about 30% of the time in an earlier analysis of around 600 of the donors. This cohort had only TCR beta chains sequenced, and the lack of alpha or paired-chain data limited which features could be detected. A cluster of highly shared sequence variants was judged likely to represent a technical artifact of the sequencing pipeline. Because HLA typing was unavailable for some donors at each locus, only the typed subset was used in association tests. The authors suggested that the approach could potentially be generalized to other disease states and immunological phenotypes. Because counts were too low, about 15 rarely observed V segments, including chromosome 9 orphons, were left out of the earlier analysis of some 640 of the donors. In vitro tests confirmed that a few of the cytomegalovirus-associated TCR beta chains recognize cytomegalovirus antigens. Most TCR sequences were seen in very few donors, while some public TCRs were found in many individuals. A later genetic analysis reported fewer N-insertions in productive TCRs among donors in an Asian-associated ancestry cluster than the approximately 670-donor mean. In a later analysis, the rate of TCR association differed among HLA loci, with DRB1 alleles having the most associated TCRs and HLA-C alleles having the fewest. CMV serostatus was the only immune exposure information available for the cohort.

Receptors were amplified or captured by the immunoSEQ multiplex PCR assay. For the multiplex PCR, a mixture combining 60 forward primers for TCR Vbeta segments and 13 reverse primers for TCR Jbeta segments was used. Amplification of the CDR3 region of rearranged TCR beta genes was performed with a multiplex PCR assay on genomic DNA. The Illumina HiSeq System was used to sequence the amplified TCR beta libraries as 87-base-pair reads. Turning to the authors' computational methods: A later analysis tallied tens of millions of unique TCR beta chains across the 666 repertoires, and roughly 11 million of those chains were shared by two or more donors. To remove PCR and sequencing errors, raw reads were error-corrected and collapsed into unique sequences using a nearest-neighbor algorithm that merged closely related sequences. Alignment of CDR3 sequences to IMGT reference sequences was used to assign V, D and J gene segments. For a sequence to be retained, a match of at least six nucleotides was required to both a V gene segment and a J gene segment. Rearrangements were classified as productive when the CDR3 lacked stop codons and remained in frame with V and J, and all other rearrangements were classified as non-productive. CDR3 was defined according to IMGT convention as the region running from the second conserved V-encoded cysteine to the conserved J-encoded phenylalanine. The earlier analysis of a few hundred of the donors excluded any sequence lacking an unambiguous match to a single V gene segment. In an earlier analysis of a few hundred of the donors, V segments were called functional above 56.7% productive rearrangements and were called segregating when the between-donor standard deviation exceeded 5%. A statistical classification framework was built for diagnosing cytomegalovirus status from the catalog of TCR beta chain sequences. V and J gene assignment, in a later analysis, came from comparing TCR nucleotide sequences with IMGT/GENE-DB human TR gene sequences. The TCRdist pipeline was used in a later analysis to assign CDR3 sequences and most-parsimonious VDJ recombination scenarios. In a later analysis, each TCR beta chain was defined by its CDR3 amino acid sequence together with its V-gene family, and reads without a unique V-gene family were excluded. In a later analysis, around 650 highly shared, low-generation-probability nucleotide sequences were removed to address suspected cross-contamination and a sequencing artifact. For each public chain, a later analysis derived a clonal expansion index from normalized ranks of inferred template counts within each repertoire. Generation probabilities in a later analysis came from a VDJ recombination model fitted to out-of-frame rearrangements, and those results were checked against IGoR. A later analysis scored TCR-TCR, TCR-HLA and TCR-CMV co-occurrence with hypergeometric tests, applying a repertoire-size bias correction to TCR pairs. False discovery rates were estimated in a later analysis by permuting HLA or CMV assignments 20 times. A later analysis grouped co-occurring TCRs with DBSCAN, adding TCRdist sequence similarity when clustering within HLA-allele-positive subsets. Repertoires with fewer than 30,000 or more than 120,000 public chains, plus five repertoires with anomalous nucleotide sharing, were excluded from co-occurrence clustering. TCRdb obtained this table from immuneACCESS and retained in-frame rearrangements with V and J assigned. These tables miss some clones; where compared with another copy, unresolved V genes account for less than half of the shortfall, and the remainder is unexplained. V and J calls and clone size are those listed in that table; D and trimming were worked out from the DNA. The sample table contains some 90,000 clones; only one count was recorded for around 78% of them. Roughly 0.6% of the sample lies in the top ten.

Taken from cysteine to phenylalanine, the CDR3 has 14 residues. The DNA shown is the 42-base CDR3, in frame from base 1. CDR1 and CDR2, per the germline V gene (reference sequence), are SEHNR and FQNEAQ. Trimming removed 5 bases from V and 8 bases from J, leaving 15 bases between the germline ends. The cohort was made up of 650 to 700 healthy bone marrow donors. At the time of sampling, all cohort members were nominally healthy, though unrecorded immune exposures were likely present. The donor was CMV seronegative and belonged to the group of 352 seronegative cohort members. Each donor provided a peripheral blood sample, and peripheral blood mononuclear cells were used for TCR beta sequencing. The Qiagen DNeasy Blood Extraction Kit was used to extract genomic DNA from the blood cell samples.

This TCR was recovered from a man under 40 in good health and CMV-seronegative. The sequence joins TRBV7-9 to TRBJ1-4; the D gene is perhaps TRBD1, from 6 matching bases. Sequencing input: PBMCs. The base sequence is TGTGCCAGCAGCCCCACCCGGACAGAGGAAAAACTGTTTTTT. Translated, this is CASSPTRTEEKLFF.